A single sample is the source of the 32 T cell receptor beta chains below, sequenced in a study of blood T cell repertoires in COVID-19. Sequencing was performed with immunoSEQ multiplex PCR; in TCRdb, only in-frame clones are kept and a portion is missing. This repertoire shows around 150,000 clones, 65% to 90% found once; its top ten account for roughly 7.2%. Sequenced sample: peripheral blood. The receptor source for this set is a woman aged 45-65 years in a cohort sampled during active or convalescent COVID-19.

V and J are TRBV2 and TRBJ2-1; 8 bases match TRBD2. The V and J ends lost 4 bases and 10 bases, in that order; junction bases with no gene match: 9. Germline loops: CDR1 SNHLY, CDR2 FYNNEI. The CDR3 is 14 residues long. The CDR3 nucleotides are TGTGCCAGCAGTGTCGGGGGGGCGAGTCAGGAGCAGTTCTTC. It yields the protein CASSVGGASQEQFF. Looking up the rest from reference TRBV2 and TRBJ2-1 gives the full variable domain: EPEVTQTPSHQVTQMGQEVILRCVPISNHLYFYWYRQILGQKVEFLVSFYNNEISEKSEIFDDQFSVERPDGSNFTLKIRSTKLEDSAMYFCASSVGGASQEQFFGPGTRLTVL.

This clone has only one observation. V and J are TRBV24-1 and TRBJ1-1; D not certain. The V gene's germline CDR1 is KGHDR and CDR2 SFDVKD. The CDR3 length is 14 residues. Trimming shortened V by 4 bases and J by 3 bases, and 11 bases separated the two germline ends. The CDR3 spells CATSDPGRDTEAFF. DNA for the CDR3: TGTGCCACCAGTGACCCCGGGAGGGACACTGAAGCTTTCTTT.

The chain carries TRBV5-6 and TRBJ1-4; a weak D match, TRBD1 (5 bases). Deletions cut 4 bases from V and 6 bases from J, with 19 bases between. The CDR3 runs to 16 residues. Germline CDR1 reads SGHDT; CDR2 reads YYEEEE. The CDR3 DNA sequence: TGTGCCAGCAGCCCTGAACCCAGGGTGACGGATGAAAAACTGTTTTTT. Amino acid sequence: CASSPEPRVTDEKLFF.

This clone was recorded a few times. V gene TRBV30 combines with J gene TRBJ1-2; 8 bases align to TRBD1. The CDR3 is 16 residues long. The germline gives CDR1 GTSNPN, CDR2 SVGIG (reference sequence). V lost 0 bases, J lost 7 bases, and 13 bases stayed unmatched. The CDR3 spells CAWSVPAAGGASGYTF. The CDR3 nucleotides read TGTGCCTGGAGTGTACCTGCGGCAGGGGGCGCTTCTGGCTACACCTTC.

The chain combines TRBV3-1 (or the pseudogene TRBV3-2) with TRBJ1-2; weak D call: TRBD1 (5 bases). V was clipped by 2 bases and J by 5 bases, with 12 bases between them. CDR1 and CDR2 from the germline V gene are LGHDT and YNNKEL (reference sequence). The CDR3 runs 14 residues. CDR3 DNA: TGTGCCAGCAGCCAACAGGGCGTCGGATATGGCTACACCTTC. Amino acids: CASSQQGVGYGYTF.

The chain couples TRBV13 to TRBJ1-6, with D possibly being TRBD1 (6 bases). The CDR3 has 16 residues. V shed 3 bases and J shed 6 bases, with 15 bases lying between them. The germline V gene has CDR1 PRHDT and CDR2 FYEKMQ (reference sequence). The CDR3, as DNA: TGTGCCAGCAGCTTCTCAGGGGCGAAATCTAATTCACCCCTCCACTTT. Protein product: CASSFSGAKSNSPLHF.

This clone has more than one count but fewer than ten. The chain uses TRBV15 and TRBJ1-5; D perhaps matches TRBD1 (5 bases). The CDR3 has 15 amino acids. Trimming stripped 8 bases from V and 1 base from J, with 15 bases between. Germline loops: CDR1 LNHNV, CDR2 YYDKDF (reference sequence). CDR3 in DNA: TGTGCCACCCGAAGTCGACAGACAAGCAATCAGCCCCAGCATTTT. The encoded protein is CATRSRQTSNQPQHF.

The chain joins TRBV6-5 to TRBJ1-1, with 7 bases identical to TRBD1. Germline V CDR1 and CDR2: MNHEY, SVGAGI. V trimming: 6 bases; J trimming: 2 bases; junction bases outside the gene matches: 9. The CDR3 totals 15 residues. The CDR3 region has the DNA TGTGCCAGCAGCCCCGGGACAGAGGATAACACTGAAGCTTTCTTT. Protein sequence: CASSPGTEDNTEAFF.

V gene TRBV7-2 combines with J gene TRBJ2-5; 10 bases agree with TRBD2. Germline V lookup: CDR1 SGHTA, CDR2 FQGNSA. Trimming took 1 base from V and 0 from J; bases not matched to a gene: 8. This CDR3 comprises 18 residues. CDR3 bases: TGTGCCAGCAGCTTAGAACGACTAGCGGGTGTGTACCAAGAGACCCAGTACTTC. Translated, it gives CASSLERLAGVYQETQYF.

In this sample, this clone turned up a few times. This chain joins TRBV3-1 (or the pseudogene TRBV3-2) and TRBJ1-2; D possibly corresponds to TRBD1 (6 bases). Germline V gene data show CDR1 as LGHDT and CDR2 as YNNKEL (reference sequence). The length of the CDR3 is 14 residues. V lost 1 base and J lost 2, with 8 bases in between. The CDR3 nucleotides read TGTGCCAGCAGCCAAGGAGACAGGAACTATGGCTACACCTTC. Its protein is CASSQGDRNYGYTF.

The rearrangement uses TRBV7-3 and TRBJ2-2; D is possibly TRBD2 (7 bases). The CDR3 has 17 residues. V was trimmed by 4 bases and J by 6 bases, leaving 21 bases between them. The germline gives CDR1 SGHTA, CDR2 FQGTGA. CDR3 region: CASSSPSFGGAAGELFF. The CDR3 nucleotides are TGTGCCAGCAGCTCCCCCTCTTTTGGGGGGGCCGCCGGGGAGCTGTTTTTT.

The chain combines TRBV2 with TRBJ1-4; 9 bases agree with TRBD1. After removal of 3 bases from V and 4 bases from J, the junction contained 6 bases not matched to a gene. The germline V gene encodes CDR1 SNHLY and CDR2 FYNNEI. The CDR3 is 16 amino acids. This chain's CDR3 is CASSDRDRVNNEKLFF. CDR3 sequence (DNA): TGTGCCAGCAGTGATCGGGACAGGGTTAATAATGAAAAACTGTTTTTT.

The chain links TRBV3-1 (or the pseudogene TRBV3-2) to TRBJ1-2; 7 nucleotides line up with TRBD1. Per germline, CDR1 LGHDT and CDR2 YNNKEL (reference sequence). Losses at the gene ends were 4 bases for V and 7 bases for J; bases not matched to a gene: 6. The CDR3 is 13 amino acids. The CDR3 region has the DNA TGTGCCAGCAGCCGAGACAGGGTAGGTGGCTACACCTTC. Residues: CASSRDRVGGYTF.

The chain carries TRBV19 and TRBJ1-4; 7 bases map to TRBD1. Trimming removed 3 bases from V and 5 bases from J; junction bases left unmatched: 12. Germline assignment: CDR1 LNHDA and CDR2 SQIVND (reference sequence). This CDR3 is built from 17 residues. This CDR3 reads CASSIGQAGGTNEKLFF. The CDR3 DNA is TGTGCCAGTAGTATTGGGCAGGCAGGGGGTACCAATGAAAAACTGTTTTTT. Full variable domain (remainder filled in from reference TRBV19 and TRBJ1-4): DGGITQSPKYLFRKEGQNVTLSCEQNLNHDAMYWYRQDPGQGLRLIYYSQIVNDFQKGDIAEGYSVSREKKESFPLTVTSAQKNPTAFYLCASSIGQAGGTNEKLFFGSGTQLSVL.

The V gene is TRBV19, the J gene TRBJ1-2, with D tentatively TRBD1 (5 bases). The germline V gene has CDR1 LNHDA and CDR2 SQIVND (reference sequence). Trimming left V 5 bases short and J 4 bases short, with 8 bases between. The CDR3 extends over 12 amino acids. The CDR3 loop reads CASSFQGYGYTF. CDR3 DNA: TGTGCCAGTAGTTTCCAGGGCTATGGCTACACCTTC.

The chain carries TRBV4-3 and TRBJ1-3; 8 bases are a match to TRBD1. The germline gives CDR1 LGHNA, CDR2 YSLEER. With 0 bases clipped from V and 1 base from J, the junction kept 2 bases outside the gene matches. This CDR3 has 16 residues. The CDR3 DNA reads as TGCGCCAGCAGCCAAGATCGGACAGGGTCTGGAAACACCATATATTTT. This gives the protein CASSQDRTGSGNTIYF.

DNA for the CDR3: TGTGCCAGTAGCACACAGCAAAATAGCAATCAGCCCCAGCATTTT. This encodes CASSTQQNSNQPQHF. The rearrangement joins TRBV19 to TRBJ1-5; D is uncertain. Deletions cut 6 bases from V and 0 bases from J, with 12 bases between. Germline V gene lookup returns CDR1 LNHDA and CDR2 SQIVND (reference sequence). This CDR3 region has 15 residues.

This sequence joins TRBV7-8 and TRBJ1-3, with D possibly being TRBD1 (5 bases). This CDR3 comprises 15 residues. CDR1 and CDR2 from the germline V gene are SGHVS and FQNEAQ. V was shortened by 1 base and J by 2 bases, with 9 bases between the two germline ends. CDR3 DNA sequence: TGTGCCAGCAGCTTAGAGGCAGGGACTGGAAACACCATATATTTT. Translating it yields CASSLEAGTGNTIYF. Full variable domain (remainder filled in from reference TRBV7-8 and TRBJ1-3): GAGVSQSPRYKVAKRGQDVALRCDPISGHVSLFWYQQALGQGPEFLTYFQNEAQLDKSGLPSDRFFAERPEGSVSTLKIQRTQQEDSAVYLCASSLEAGTGNTIYFGEGSWLTVV.

This sequence joins TRBV3-1 (or the pseudogene TRBV3-2) and TRBJ1-3; the D is unclear. The V gene's germline CDR1 is LGHDT and CDR2 YNNKEL (reference sequence). The germline V and J ends were trimmed by 0 bases and 4 bases, with 10 bases remaining between them. This CDR3 has 15 amino acids. This CDR3 reads CASSQEGGFGNTIYF. The CDR3 bases are TGTGCCAGCAGCCAAGAGGGAGGGTTCGGAAACACCATATATTTT.

V and J are TRBV30 and TRBJ2-7; no clear D gene. Per germline, CDR1 GTSNPN and CDR2 SVGIG (reference sequence). Trimming removed 2 bases at V and 0 bases at J, with 11 bases between. The CDR3 is 14 residues long. CDR3 in DNA: TGTGCCTGGAGTAAAGGATGGAGCTCCTACGAGCAGTACTTC. Translation gives CAWSKGWSSYEQYF.

This clone has just a few counts. The chain carries TRBV7-2 and TRBJ1-1; D perhaps matches TRBD1 (5 bases). CDR1 is SGHTA, CDR2 FQGNSA, per germline. The V end lost 3 bases, the J end lost 0 bases, and 17 bases lay between the germline ends. CDR3 length: 17 amino acids. CDR3 loop: CASSFSLTVEMNTEAFF. The CDR3 nucleotides read TGTGCCAGCAGCTTCAGTCTGACAGTGGAAATGAACACTGAAGCTTTCTTT.

This rearrangement joins TRBV18 to TRBJ2-7; D might be TRBD1 (7 bases). Trimming took off 8 bases at V and 3 bases at J, with 11 bases between the two ends. CDR1 is KGHSH and CDR2 is LQKENI in the germline V gene. This CDR3 region has 12 residues. The CDR3 reads CASRQGGYEQYF. CDR3 nucleotides: TGTGCCAGCCGCCAGGGGGGCTACGAGCAGTACTTC.

V gene TRBV5-1 combines with J gene TRBJ2-5, with no clear D. The germline CDR1 and CDR2 sequences are SGHRS and YFSETQ. This CDR3 spans 14 amino acids. Trimming shortened V by 0 bases and J by 3 bases, and 9 bases separated the two germline ends. CDR3 region: CASSLGLGEETQYF. CDR3 DNA sequence: TGCGCCAGCAGCTTGGGTCTCGGAGAAGAGACCCAGTACTTC.

The chain is built from TRBV27 and TRBJ1-1; maybe TRBD1 (6 bases). The CDR3 totals 16 residues. V shed 4 bases and J shed 0 bases, with 15 bases lying between them. CDR1 MNHEY and CDR2 SMNVEV come from the germline V gene (reference sequence). The DNA of the CDR3 is TGTGCCAGCAGTTCCCCAAAACAGGGCGTGAACACTGAAGCTTTCTTT. Its protein product is CASSSPKQGVNTEAFF.

The chain recombines TRBV19 with TRBJ2-3; D is perhaps TRBD2 (7 bases). This CDR3 has 15 residues. Germline V gene sequence: CDR1 LNHDA, CDR2 SQIVND (reference sequence). The V end was cut by 8 bases, the J end by 5 bases, with 20 bases between. The CDR3 reads CASGPGGRGIDTQYF. The CDR3 DNA follows: TGTGCCAGTGGCCCCGGGGGGCGCGGCATAGATACGCAGTATTTT.

The chain has TRBV7-9 and TRBJ1-1; tentatively, D is TRBD1 (5 bases). The CDR3 totals 13 residues. V was clipped by 10 bases and J by 5 bases, with 17 bases between them. Germline CDR1 and CDR2: SEHNR and FQNEAQ (reference sequence). The CDR3 sequence is CATDQGGGTEAFF. The CDR3 DNA sequence: TGTGCCACCGACCAGGGCGGAGGGACTGAAGCTTTCTTT. Supplemented by reference TRBV7-9 and TRBJ1-1, the full variable domain reads DTGVSQNPRHKITKRGQNVTFRCDPISEHNRLYWYRQTLGQGPEFLTYFQNEAQLEKSRLLSDRFSAERPKGSFSTLEIQRTEQGDSAMYLCATDQGGGTEAFFGQGTRLTVV.

The table lists this clone with a count of one. The chain carries TRBV6-2 or TRBV6-3 and TRBJ1-1; possibly TRBD1 for D (6 bases). This CDR3 is built from 12 residues. Germline-derived CDR1 and CDR2 are MNHEY and SVGEGT. Trimming removed 3 bases from V and 11 bases from J, with 13 bases in between. Written as DNA, the CDR3 is TGTGCCAGCAGTTATTGGGGGGGGCGGGCTTTCTTT. This codes for CASSYWGGRAFF.

In the case of this clone: The sample holds other DNA sequences that translate to the same CDR3. This chain uses TRBV5-1 with TRBJ1-5, with TRBD1 matching over 10 bases. Losses at the gene ends were 4 bases for V and 2 bases for J; bases not matched to a gene: 3. Germline lookup yields CDR1 SGHRS and CDR2 YFSETQ. This CDR3 spans 15 amino acids. The CDR3 reads CASSPGTGGNQPQHF. CDR3 coding DNA: TGCGCCAGCAGCCCTGGGACAGGGGGCAATCAGCCCCAGCATTTT.

This chain links TRBV7-2 with TRBJ1-4, with 7 bases lining up with TRBD1. CDR3 length: 15 amino acids. J was trimmed by 8 bases and V by 5 bases; bases with no gene match: 11. Germline V gene lookup returns CDR1 SGHTA and CDR2 FQGNSA. CDR3 DNA sequence: TGTGCCAGCAGCGCACGACAGGGAGGACCGGAAAAACTGTTTTTT. Its protein product is CASSARQGGPEKLFF.

V is TRBV7-8 and J is TRBJ1-1; no clear D gene. The germline V and J ends were trimmed by 5 bases and 2 bases, with 15 bases remaining between them. This CDR3 region has 15 residues. Germline V gene lookup returns CDR1 SGHVS and CDR2 FQNEAQ. Here the CDR3 DNA reads TGTGCCAGCAGCACCCAACAAACGGGTAACACTGAAGCTTTCTTT. Amino acid sequence: CASSTQQTGNTEAFF.

The chain has TRBV28 and TRBJ2-7; perhaps TRBD2 as D (6 bases). Looked up from germline, CDR1 is MDHEN and CDR2 is SYDVKM. The CDR3 covers 14 residues. V was cut by 6 bases and J by 7 bases, with 19 bases left in between. CDR3 region: CASSSLGGGGEQYF. CDR3 in DNA: TGTGCCAGCAGCTCCCTCGGGGGTGGGGGGGAGCAGTACTTC. The variable domain in full, with the rest retrieved from reference TRBV28 and TRBJ2-7, is DVKVTQSSRYLVKRTGEKVFLECVQDMDHENMFWYRQDPGLGLRLIYFSYDVKMKEKGDIPEGYSVSREKKERFSLILESASTNQTSMYLCASSSLGGGGEQYFGPGTRLTVT.

This chain connects TRBV5-1 to TRBJ1-2, with D perhaps matching TRBD1 (5 bases). Germline CDR1 SGHRS, CDR2 YFSETQ. Trimming took 4 bases from V and 8 from J, leaving 21 bases between them. The CDR3 length is 15 residues. The CDR3 coding sequence is TGCGCCAGCAGCCCCAACGTGGGGCCAGACGGAGGCTACACCTTC. Its protein is CASSPNVGPDGGYTF.